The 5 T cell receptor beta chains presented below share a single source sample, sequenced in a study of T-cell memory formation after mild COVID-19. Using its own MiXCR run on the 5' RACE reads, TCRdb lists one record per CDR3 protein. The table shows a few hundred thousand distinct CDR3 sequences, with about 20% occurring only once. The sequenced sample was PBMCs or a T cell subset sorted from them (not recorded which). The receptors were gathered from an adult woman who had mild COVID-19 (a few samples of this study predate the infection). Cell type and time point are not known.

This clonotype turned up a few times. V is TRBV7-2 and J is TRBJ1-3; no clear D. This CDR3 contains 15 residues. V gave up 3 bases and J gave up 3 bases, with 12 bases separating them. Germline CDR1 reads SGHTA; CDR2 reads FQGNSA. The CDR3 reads CASSLSKRGGNTIYF. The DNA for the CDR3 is TGTGCCAGCAGCTTGTCGAAACGGGGTGGAAACACCATATATTTT.

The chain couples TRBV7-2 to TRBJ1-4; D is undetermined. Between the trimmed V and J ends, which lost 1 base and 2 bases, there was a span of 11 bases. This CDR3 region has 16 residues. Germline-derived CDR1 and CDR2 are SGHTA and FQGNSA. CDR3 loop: CASSLVGVATNEKLFF. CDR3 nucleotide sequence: TGTGCCAGCAGCTTAGTAGGAGTAGCCACTAATGAAAAACTGTTTTTT.

CDR3 bases: TGCAGTGCTAGAGGTGAAGGGCCTCCCTACAATGAGCAGTTCTTC. Protein product: CSARGEGPPYNEQFF. The V gene is TRBV20-1, the J gene TRBJ2-1; D uncertain. Germline CDR1 and CDR2: DFQATT and SNEGSKA (reference sequence). V dropped 1 base and J dropped 2 bases, with 12 bases sitting between them. CDR3 length equals 15 residues.

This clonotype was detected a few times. The CDR3 reads CASSGELGIQYF. The CDR3 nucleotides are TGTGCCAGCAGTGGCGAACTGGGAATTCAGTACTTC. The genes are TRBV25-1 and TRBJ2-4; the D is unclear. Trimming removed 4 bases from V and 10 bases from J, with 11 bases in between. Per the germline V gene, CDR1 is MGHDK and CDR2 is SYGVNS. CDR3 length equals 12 residues.

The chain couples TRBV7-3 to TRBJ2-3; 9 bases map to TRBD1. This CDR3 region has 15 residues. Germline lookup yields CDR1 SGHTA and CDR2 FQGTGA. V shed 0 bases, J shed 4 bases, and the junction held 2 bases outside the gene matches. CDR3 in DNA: TGTGCCAGCAGCTTAACAGGACAGGGGCCAGATACGCAGTATTTT. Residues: CASSLTGQGPDTQYF.